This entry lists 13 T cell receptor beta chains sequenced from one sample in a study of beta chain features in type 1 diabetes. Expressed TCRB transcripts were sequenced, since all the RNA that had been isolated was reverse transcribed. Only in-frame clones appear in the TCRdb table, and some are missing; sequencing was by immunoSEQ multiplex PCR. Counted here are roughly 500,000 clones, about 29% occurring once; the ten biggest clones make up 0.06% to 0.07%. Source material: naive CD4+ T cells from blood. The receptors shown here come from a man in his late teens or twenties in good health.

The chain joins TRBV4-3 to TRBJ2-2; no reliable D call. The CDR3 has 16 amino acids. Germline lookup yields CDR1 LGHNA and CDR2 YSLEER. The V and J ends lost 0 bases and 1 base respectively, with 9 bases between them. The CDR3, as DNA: TGCGCCAGCAGCCAAGATTGGGGAAGGAACACCGGGGAGCTGTTTTTT. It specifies CASSQDWGRNTGELFF.

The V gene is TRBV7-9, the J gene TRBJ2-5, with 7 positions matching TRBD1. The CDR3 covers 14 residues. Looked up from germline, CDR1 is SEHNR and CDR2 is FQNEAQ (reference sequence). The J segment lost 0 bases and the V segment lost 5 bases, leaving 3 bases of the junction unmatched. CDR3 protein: CASSQTGYQETQYF. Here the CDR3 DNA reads TGTGCCAGCAGCCAGACAGGGTACCAAGAGACCCAGTACTTC.

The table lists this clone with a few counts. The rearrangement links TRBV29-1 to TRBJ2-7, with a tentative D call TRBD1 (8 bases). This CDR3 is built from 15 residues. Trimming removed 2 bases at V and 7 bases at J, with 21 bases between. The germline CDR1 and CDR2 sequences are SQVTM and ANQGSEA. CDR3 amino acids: CSVESDRVAGWEQYF. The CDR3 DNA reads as TGCAGCGTTGAATCGGACAGGGTAGCGGGTTGGGAGCAGTACTTC.

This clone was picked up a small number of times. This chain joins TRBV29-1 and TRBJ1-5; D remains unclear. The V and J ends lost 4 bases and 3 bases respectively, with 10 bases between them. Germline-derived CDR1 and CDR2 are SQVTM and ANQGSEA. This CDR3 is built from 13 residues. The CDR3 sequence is CSVGFGDNQPQHF. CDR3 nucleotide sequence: TGCAGCGTTGGTTTCGGGGACAATCAGCCCCAGCATTTT.

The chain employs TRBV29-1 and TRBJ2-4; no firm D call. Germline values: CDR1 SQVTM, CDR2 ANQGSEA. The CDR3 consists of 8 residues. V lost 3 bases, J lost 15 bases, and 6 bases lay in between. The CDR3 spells CSVDGRYF. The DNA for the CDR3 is TGCAGCGTTGATGGGCGGTACTTC.

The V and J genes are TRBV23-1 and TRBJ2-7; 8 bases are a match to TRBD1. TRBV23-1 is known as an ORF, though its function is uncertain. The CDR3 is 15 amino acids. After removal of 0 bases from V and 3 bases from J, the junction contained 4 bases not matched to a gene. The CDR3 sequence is CASSQSKDRVYEQYF. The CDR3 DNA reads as TGCGCCAGCAGTCAATCGAAGGACAGGGTCTACGAGCAGTACTTC.

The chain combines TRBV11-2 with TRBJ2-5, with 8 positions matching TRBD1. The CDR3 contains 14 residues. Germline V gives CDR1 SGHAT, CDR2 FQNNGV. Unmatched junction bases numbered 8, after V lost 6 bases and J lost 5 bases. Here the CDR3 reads CASSMTGAGETQYF. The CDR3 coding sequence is TGTGCCAGCAGTATGACAGGGGCCGGGGAGACCCAGTACTTC.

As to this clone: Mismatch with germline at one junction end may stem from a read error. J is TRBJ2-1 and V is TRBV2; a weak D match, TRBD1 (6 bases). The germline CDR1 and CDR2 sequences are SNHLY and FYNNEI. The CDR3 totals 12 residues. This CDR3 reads CASTEQGGEQFF. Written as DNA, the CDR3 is TGTGCCAGCACTGAACAGGGTGGTGAGCAGTTCTTC.

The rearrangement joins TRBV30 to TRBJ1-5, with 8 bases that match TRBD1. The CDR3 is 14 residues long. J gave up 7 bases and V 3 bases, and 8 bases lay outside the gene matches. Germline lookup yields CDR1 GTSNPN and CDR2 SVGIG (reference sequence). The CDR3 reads CAWSRSGGGQPQHF. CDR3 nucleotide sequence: TGTGCCTGGAGCCGGTCAGGGGGCGGGCAGCCCCAGCATTTT.

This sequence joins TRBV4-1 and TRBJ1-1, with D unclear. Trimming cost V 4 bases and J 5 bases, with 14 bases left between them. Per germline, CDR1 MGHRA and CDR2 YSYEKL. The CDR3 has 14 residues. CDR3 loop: CASSRVFTVTEAFF. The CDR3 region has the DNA TGCGCCAGCAGCCGAGTCTTTACAGTGACTGAAGCTTTCTTT.

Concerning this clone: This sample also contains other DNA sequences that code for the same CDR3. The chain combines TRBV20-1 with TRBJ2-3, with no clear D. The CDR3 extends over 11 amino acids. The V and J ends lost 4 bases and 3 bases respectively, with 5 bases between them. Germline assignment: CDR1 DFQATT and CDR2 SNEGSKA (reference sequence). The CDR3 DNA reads TGCAGTGCTATTCGGACAGATACGCAGTATTTT. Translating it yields CSAIRTDTQYF.

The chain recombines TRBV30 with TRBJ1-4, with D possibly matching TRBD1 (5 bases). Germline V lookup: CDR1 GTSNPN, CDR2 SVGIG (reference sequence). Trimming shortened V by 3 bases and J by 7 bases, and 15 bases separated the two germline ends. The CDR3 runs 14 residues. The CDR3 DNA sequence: TGTGCCTGGAGCCCCGTAGCGGGGGGTGAAAAACTGTTTTTT. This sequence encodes CAWSPVAGGEKLFF.

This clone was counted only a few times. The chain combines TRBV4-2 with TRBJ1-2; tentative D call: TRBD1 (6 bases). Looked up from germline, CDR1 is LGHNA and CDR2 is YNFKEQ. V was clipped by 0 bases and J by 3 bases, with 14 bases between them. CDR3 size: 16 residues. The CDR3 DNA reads TGTGCCAGCAGCCAAGATCGGGGGCAAGACTACTATGGCTACACCTTC. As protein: CASSQDRGQDYYGYTF.